These 14 T cell receptor beta chains came from one sample sequenced in a study of CD8 T cells in Susac syndrome. cDNA came from 0.5 to 1 ug RNA primed by random hexamers. TCRdb called the immunoSEQ multiplex PCR reads again in MiXCR, with one record for every CDR3 protein. This sample has approximately 210,000 distinct CDR3 sequences; nearly 97% occur once, and the top ten carry about 0.088%. The source material was CD4+ T cells from PBMCs. These receptor sequences come from a human donor with multiple sclerosis.

The chain joins TRBV20-1 to TRBJ1-1, with a possible D match to TRBD1 (6 bases). The V gene lost 5 bases and the J gene lost 1 base, with 17 bases spanning the gap. The V gene's germline CDR1 is DFQATT and CDR2 SNEGSKA (reference sequence). The CDR3 contains 15 residues. CDR3 amino acids: CSAGDTRASNTEAFF. As DNA, the CDR3 is TGCAGTGCTGGGGACACAAGAGCTTCGAACACTGAAGCTTTCTTT.

This chain connects TRBV5-6 to TRBJ2-2; maybe TRBD2 (5 bases). There are 14 residues in the CDR3. V shed 5 bases and J shed 4 bases, with 12 bases lying between them. The germline V gene encodes CDR1 SGHDT and CDR2 YYEEEE. The CDR3 DNA is TGTGCCAGCAGAACCGGGATATCCACCGGGGAGCTGTTTTTT. Protein sequence: CASRTGISTGELFF.

The rearrangement links TRBV6-2 or TRBV6-3 to TRBJ2-1, with 11 positions matching TRBD2. CDR1 and CDR2 (germline): MNHEY, SVGEGT. The V segment lost 0 bases and the J segment 3 bases; nucleotides outside the gene matches: 1. The CDR3 loop spans 16 amino acids. The chain's CDR3 is CASSYSGLAGYNEQFF. The CDR3 DNA follows: TGTGCCAGCAGTTACTCCGGACTAGCGGGCTACAATGAGCAGTTCTTC.

This clonotype was recorded once. The chain employs TRBV29-1 and TRBJ1-1; 7 bases match TRBD1. Germline-derived CDR1 and CDR2 are SQVTM and ANQGSEA. With V trimmed by 6 bases and J by 8 bases, 12 bases remained unmatched. This CDR3 has 13 residues. The CDR3 is CSVVRQGEREAFF. For the CDR3, the DNA is TGCAGCGTGGTGAGACAGGGAGAAAGAGAAGCTTTCTTT.

The V gene is TRBV7-9, the J gene TRBJ2-7, with D unclear. The V gene's germline CDR1 is SEHNR and CDR2 FQNEAQ (reference sequence). Between the trimmed V and J ends, which lost 1 base and 3 bases, there was a span of 7 bases. The CDR3 runs to 13 residues. CDR3 sequence: CASSLVPLYEQYF. The CDR3 bases are TGTGCCAGCAGCTTAGTGCCTCTCTACGAGCAGTACTTC.

V and J are TRBV28 and TRBJ2-3; D possibly uses TRBD1 or TRBD2 (5 bases each). Per germline, CDR1 MDHEN and CDR2 SYDVKM. The CDR3 consists of 13 residues. The V and J ends lost 7 bases and 6 bases respectively, with 14 bases between them. The CDR3 loop reads CASTPQGGDTQYF. The CDR3 nucleotides read TGTGCCAGCACCCCCCAGGGCGGGGATACGCAGTATTTT.

The table lists this clonotype with a count of one. The chain is built from TRBV11-2 and TRBJ2-1; 8 positions agree with TRBD2. This CDR3 is 14 amino acids long. V shed 1 base, J shed 7 bases, and the junction held 3 bases outside the gene matches. Germline V gene sequence: CDR1 SGHAT, CDR2 FQNNGV. This CDR3 reads CASSLASSGNEQFF. In nucleotides, the CDR3 is TGTGCCAGCAGCTTAGCCTCTAGCGGGAATGAGCAGTTCTTC.

V is TRBV27 and J is TRBJ2-7; no clear D gene. The germline gives CDR1 MNHEY, CDR2 SMNVEV (reference sequence). This CDR3 comprises 15 residues. V was cut by 5 bases and J by 5 bases, with 19 bases left in between. The CDR3 DNA is TGTGCCAGCAGTCTCCTCCCGTTAGGTTGGAACGAGCAGTACTTC. This sequence encodes CASSLLPLGWNEQYF.

CDR3 sequence reads: CASSLALGSMYEQYF. DNA for the CDR3: TGCGCCAGCAGCTTGGCTCTGGGTTCAATGTACGAGCAGTACTTC. This chain connects TRBV5-1 to TRBJ2-7; D not resolved. Germline V lookup: CDR1 SGHRS, CDR2 YFSETQ. The CDR3 has 15 amino acids. V was cut by 0 bases and J by 4 bases, with 14 bases left in between.

The gene calls are TRBV18 and TRBJ1-6; D is uncertain. There are 14 residues in the CDR3. V gave up 1 base and J gave up 5 bases, with 6 bases separating them. Germline values: CDR1 KGHSH, CDR2 LQKENI. The CDR3 sequence: CASSPQVHNSPLHF. The CDR3 DNA reads TGTGCCAGCTCACCACAGGTTCATAATTCACCCCTCCACTTT.

This chain joins TRBV19 and TRBJ1-2; D remains ambiguous. The CDR3 contains 13 residues. Germline CDR1 reads LNHDA; CDR2 reads SQIVND (reference sequence). V gave up 6 bases and J gave up 4 bases, with 12 bases separating them. DNA of the CDR3: TGTGCCAGTAGCTCCTCGATAGGCTATGGCTACACCTTC. The encoded protein is CASSSSIGYGYTF.

The chain combines TRBV20-1 with TRBJ2-7, with 9 positions matching TRBD1. Germline lookup yields CDR1 DFQATT and CDR2 SNEGSKA (reference sequence). This CDR3 is built from 13 residues. With 8 bases clipped from V and 3 bases from J, the junction kept 8 bases outside the gene matches. Written as DNA, the CDR3 is TGCAGTACACTCGGGACAGGGAACTACGAGCAGTACTTC. Protein product: CSTLGTGNYEQYF.

V gene TRBV29-1 combines with J gene TRBJ1-2, with a weak D call TRBD1 (6 bases). CDR1 is SQVTM and CDR2 is ANQGSEA in the germline V gene. V was shortened by 6 bases and J by 6 bases, with 17 bases between the two germline ends. This CDR3 contains 13 residues. The CDR3 loop is CSVRRRGADGYTF. CDR3 DNA: TGCAGCGTCCGCCGGCGGGGGGCGGATGGCTACACCTTC.

The chain uses TRBV15 and TRBJ2-2; D not resolved. V was shortened by 0 bases and J by 1 base, with 3 bases between the two germline ends. Germline V gene data show CDR1 as LNHNV and CDR2 as YYDKDF (reference sequence). CDR3 length: 14 amino acids. The CDR3 here is CATSREKNTGELFF. The CDR3 DNA is TGTGCCACCAGCAGAGAAAAGAACACCGGGGAGCTGTTTTTT.